A selection of T cell receptor beta chains follows, all from one sample in a study of cytomegalovirus exposure and HLA in healthy donors. Only in-frame clones appear in the TCRdb table, and some are missing; sequencing was by immunoSEQ multiplex PCR. The sample records more than 140,000 clones, 60% to 80% being singletons. Sequenced sample: PBMCs. These receptors were obtained from a male donor in good health and CMV-seronegative. The CDR3 runs from the conserved cysteine through the conserved F or W. Fields, in order: CDR3 DNA, CDR3 protein, V gene, J gene, D gene, clone size. The D gene is left open where the match is weak. Only some rows state a clone size, as once, few, many or a class for expanded clones.

CDR3 DNA: TGTGCCAGCAGCCCCACAGCGGGGAGGGGATTTTCTTTAGATGAGCAGTTCTTC
CDR3 protein: CASSPTAGRGFSLDEQFF
V gene: TRBV7-9
J gene: TRBJ2-1
D gene: TRBD2
clone size: once

CDR3 DNA: TGTGCCAGCAGCGCGACAGGGGCTACTAACTATGGCTACACCTTC
CDR3 protein: CASSATGATNYGYTF
V gene: TRBV5-4
J gene: TRBJ1-2
D gene: TRBD1
clone size: -

CDR3 DNA: TGTGCCAGTAGTCTCGAACTTCGGACTTCTACTGGCTACACCTTC
CDR3 protein: CASSLELRTSTGYTF
V gene: TRBV19
J gene: TRBJ1-2
D gene: -
clone size: -

CDR3 DNA: TGTGCCAGCAGCTTGAAACTAGCGGGAGCGGAGACCCAGTACTTC
CDR3 protein: CASSLKLAGAETQYF
V gene: TRBV5-4
J gene: TRBJ2-5
D gene: TRBD2
clone size: -

CDR3 DNA: TGTGCCATCAGTGGTGGACTAGCGGGAGGACAAGAGACCCAGTACTTC
CDR3 protein: CAISGGLAGGQETQYF
V gene: TRBV10-3
J gene: TRBJ2-5
D gene: TRBD2
clone size: -

CDR3 DNA: TGTGCCAGCAGCCAAGCTGCAGCGGGGGCGCGTGGCTACACCTTC
CDR3 protein: CASSQAAAGARGYTF
V gene: TRBV14
J gene: TRBJ1-2
D gene: -
clone size: once

CDR3 DNA: TGTGCCAGCAGCCTCAGACTAGCGGGAAATAGGGGCGAGCAGTTCTTC
CDR3 protein: CASSLRLAGNRGEQFF
V gene: TRBV14
J gene: TRBJ2-1
D gene: TRBD2
clone size: -

CDR3 DNA: TGCGCCAGCAGCCATGCCCCAGGGTATGGAAACACCATATATTTT
CDR3 protein: CASSHAPGYGNTIYF
V gene: TRBV4-1
J gene: TRBJ1-3
D gene: -
clone size: -

CDR3 DNA: TGTTCCAGCAGCTTATATGGGGCGGGAGACAATCAGCCCCAGCATTTT
CDR3 protein: CSSSLYGAGDNQPQHF
V gene: TRBV7-9
J gene: TRBJ1-5
D gene: -
clone size: -

CDR3 DNA: TGTGCCAGCTCTCCCCTCGGGACAGGGGAAACTGAAGCTTTCTTT
CDR3 protein: CASSPLGTGETEAFF
V gene: TRBV18
J gene: TRBJ1-1
D gene: TRBD1
clone size: few

CDR3 DNA: TGTGCCAGCAGCCCTCCTGACAGGGCCAGGGCTTTCTTT
CDR3 protein: CASSPPDRARAFF
V gene: TRBV7-6
J gene: TRBJ1-1
D gene: TRBD1
clone size: -

CDR3 DNA: TGCGCCAGCAGCCAAGATTGGGTAGCCCCCAATGAGCAGTTCTTC
CDR3 protein: CASSQDWVAPNEQFF
V gene: TRBV4-3
J gene: TRBJ2-1
D gene: -
clone size: -

CDR3 DNA: TGTGCCAGCAGCGTAGACGAGACCGGGGAGTTGTTTTTT
CDR3 protein: CASSVDETGELFF
V gene: TRBV9
J gene: TRBJ2-2
D gene: -
clone size: -

CDR3 DNA: TGTGCCAGCAGTAGCCCCGGGACTAGGGAAGATACGCAGTATTTT
CDR3 protein: CASSSPGTREDTQYF
V gene: TRBV27
J gene: TRBJ2-3
D gene: TRBD2
clone size: -

CDR3 DNA: TGTGCCAGCAGCTTAGAGTTGGGACTAGCGGGAGACTACAATGAGCAGTTCTTC
CDR3 protein: CASSLELGLAGDYNEQFF
V gene: TRBV7-9
J gene: TRBJ2-1
D gene: TRBD2
clone size: -